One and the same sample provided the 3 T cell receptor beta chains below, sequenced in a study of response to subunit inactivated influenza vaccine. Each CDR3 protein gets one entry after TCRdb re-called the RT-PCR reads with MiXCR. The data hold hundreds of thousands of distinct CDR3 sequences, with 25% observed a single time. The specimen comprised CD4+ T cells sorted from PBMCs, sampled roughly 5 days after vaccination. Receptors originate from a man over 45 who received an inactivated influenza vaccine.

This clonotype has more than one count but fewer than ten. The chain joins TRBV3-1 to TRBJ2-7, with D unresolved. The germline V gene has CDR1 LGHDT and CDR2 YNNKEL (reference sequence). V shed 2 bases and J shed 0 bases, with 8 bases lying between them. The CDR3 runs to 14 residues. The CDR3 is CASSQSPSSYEQYF. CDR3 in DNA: TGTGCCAGCAGCCAATCCCCAAGCTCCTACGAGCAGTACTTC.

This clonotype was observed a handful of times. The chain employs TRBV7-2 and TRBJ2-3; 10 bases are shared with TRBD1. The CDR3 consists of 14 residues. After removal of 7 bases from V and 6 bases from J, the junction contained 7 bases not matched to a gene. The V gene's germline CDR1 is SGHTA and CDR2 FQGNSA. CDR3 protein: CASKRTGGRDTQYF. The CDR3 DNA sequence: TGTGCCAGCAAGCGGACAGGGGGAAGGGATACGCAGTATTTT.

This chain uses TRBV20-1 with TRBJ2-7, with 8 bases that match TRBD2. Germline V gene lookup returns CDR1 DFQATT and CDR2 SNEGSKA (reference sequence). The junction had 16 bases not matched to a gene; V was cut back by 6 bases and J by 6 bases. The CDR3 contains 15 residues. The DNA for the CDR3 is TGCAGTGCACCCCGGGGACTAGGGTTTGTAGGCGAGCAGTACTTC. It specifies CSAPRGLGFVGEQYF.